This T cell receptor (beta chain) came from a study of radiotherapy plus CTLA-4 blockade in lung cancer. The overall study: Disease control was seen in 25% to 40% of patients, objective responses in more than 15%.

CTLA-4 blockade with ipilimumab, together with focal radiation, was given to patients with chemo-refractory metastatic non-small-cell lung cancer. General observations from the study: Alongside interferon-beta, early blood T cell clone dynamics were reportedly the best predictor of response.

The data were produced by immunoSEQ multiplex PCR, yet TCRdb's version contains in-frame clones alone and is incomplete. Among 75,000 to 100,000 clones listed, approximately 72% were seen once. The CDR3 is 16 residues long. J lost 4 bases, V lost 1 base, and 6 bases had no gene match. CDR1 is SGHTA and CDR2 is FQGNSA in the germline V gene. About this clone itself: Its matching antigen is unknown.

This clonotype originated in a human donor with non-small cell lung cancer who had a partial response to radiotherapy plus ipilimumab. Some clones in this sample may be carry-over from other donors' samples. V and J are TRBV7-2 and TRBJ1-1; 10 nucleotides align to TRBD1. The material was peripheral blood, obtained from a patient treated with radiotherapy plus ipilimumab. The CDR3 loop reads CASSLVGGTGVTEAFF. The CDR3 nucleotides read TGTGCCAGCAGCTTAGTTGGTGGGACAGGGGTCACTGAAGCTTTCTTT.